The clone carrying this T cell receptor (beta chain) was seen more than once but under ten times. Its antigen remains unidentified. These data come from a study of regulatory T cells in long-lasting Graves disease. Study-wide results and limits: With a small sample size, accuracy may have been reduced. Persistent cases favored TRBV28, TRBJ1-2 and TRBJ2-5.

Construction of the TCR beta libraries employed iRepertoire HTBI primers in conjunction with Arm-PCR of CDR3 regions. TCRdb recomputed calls from the multiplex PCR reads with MiXCR, one row per CDR3 protein. The table includes fewer than 400,000 distinct CDR3 sequences, around 21% detected once. Trimming pared 8 bases from V and 7 bases from J, leaving 20 bases between. Germline lookup yields CDR1 MNHEY and CDR2 SMNVEV (reference sequence). This CDR3 is 15 amino acids long. Time point defined: persistent/refractory GD, antithyroid drugs over 5 years with positive TRAb. Following extraction of RNA from PBMCs, that RNA was used to make the TCR library.

The sample consisted of peripheral blood mononuclear cells (PBMCs), taken when the disease was refractory, from a patient treated with antithyroid drugs. This receptor was obtained from a female donor with Graves disease. This chain connects TRBV27 to TRBJ2-2, with D perhaps matching TRBD1 (5 bases). The CDR3 spells CASGAWGAQIGELFF. For the CDR3, the DNA is TGTGCCAGCGGGGCGTGGGGCGCACAGATCGGGGAGCTGTTTTTT.